Presented here are 8 T cell receptor beta chains from one specimen sequenced in a study of shared clonotypes between healthy human individuals. It was CD45RO-negative cells, positively selected for CCR7, that made up naive CD8 cells, with terminally differentiated effector memory CD45RA+ cells excluded. Assay: immunoSEQ multiplex PCR; the TCRdb copy retains only in-frame clones and omits some. In the table there are hundreds of thousands of clones, 90% to 97% of which are singletons. The sequenced material came from naive CD8+ T cells sorted from blood. Receptors originate from a woman aged 25 to 45 in good health.

This sequence joins TRBV7-9 and TRBJ2-5; D is ambiguous. The CDR3 contains 14 residues. With 4 bases removed from V and 2 bases from J, the gap between germline ends came to 11 bases. In germline, CDR1 is SEHNR, CDR2 FQNEAQ (reference sequence). DNA of the CDR3: TGTGCCAGCAGCTATATGGGGTATCAAGAGACCCAGTACTTC. As protein: CASSYMGYQETQYF. Using reference TRBV7-9 and TRBJ2-5 for the parts outside the CDR3, the full variable domain is DTGVSQNPRHKITKRGQNVTFRCDPISEHNRLYWYRQTLGQGPEFLTYFQNEAQLEKSRLLSDRFSAERPKGSFSTLEIQRTEQGDSAMYLCASSYMGYQETQYFGPGTRLLVL.

The genes are TRBV6-5 and TRBJ1-1, with D possibly TRBD1 on 6 matching bases. The V and J ends lost 6 bases and 2 bases respectively, with 13 bases between them. Germline loops: CDR1 MNHEY, CDR2 SVGAGI. This CDR3 has 14 residues. This CDR3 is CASRNGGANTEAFF. CDR3 in DNA: TGTGCCAGCAGAAACGGGGGGGCCAACACTGAAGCTTTCTTT.

V and J are TRBV11-2 and TRBJ2-3; D is undetermined. Trimming pared 1 base from V and 3 bases from J, leaving 8 bases between. Germline V lookup: CDR1 SGHAT, CDR2 FQNNGV. This CDR3 is built from 14 residues. In nucleotides, the CDR3 is TGTGCCAGCAGCTTAGGACAAATTACAGATACGCAGTATTTT. Encoded protein: CASSLGQITDTQYF.

The V and J genes are TRBV7-9 and TRBJ1-1; 8 bases map to TRBD1. The CDR3 contains 13 residues. Trimming at V came to 5 bases and at J to 6 bases, leaving 5 bases not matched to a gene. Germline lookup yields CDR1 SEHNR and CDR2 FQNEAQ (reference sequence). The CDR3 is CASSRGQGAEAFF. In DNA, the CDR3 is TGTGCCAGCAGCCGAGGACAGGGCGCTGAAGCTTTCTTT.

In this sample, this clone turned up a few times. The gene calls are TRBV6-4 and TRBJ1-1; D unresolved. In germline, CDR1 is MRHNA, CDR2 SNTAGT. This CDR3 is 13 amino acids long. V lost 3 bases and J lost 0, with 5 bases in between. This chain's CDR3 is CASSEVLNTEAFF. CDR3 nucleotide sequence: TGTGCCAGCAGTGAGGTCTTGAACACTGAAGCTTTCTTT.

The chain joins TRBV4-1 to TRBJ1-6; D possibly corresponds to TRBD1 (6 bases). The CDR3 totals 16 residues. The V end was cut by 0 bases, the J end by 6 bases, with 12 bases between. Looked up from germline, CDR1 is MGHRA and CDR2 is YSYEKL. The CDR3 reads CASSQDLGQVNSPLHF. As DNA, the CDR3 is TGCGCCAGCAGCCAAGATTTGGGACAAGTTAATTCACCCCTCCACTTT.

This clone is a singleton in its sample. V is TRBV27 and J is TRBJ2-7; 9 nucleotides match TRBD1. Per germline, CDR1 MNHEY and CDR2 SMNVEV (reference sequence). Trimming at V came to 5 bases and at J to 5 bases, leaving 13 bases not matched to a gene. CDR3 length: 16 amino acids. The CDR3: CASSPVGTGFIHEQYF. The CDR3 DNA is TGTGCCAGCAGTCCCGTCGGGACAGGGTTTATCCACGAGCAGTACTTC.

This chain connects TRBV11-2 to TRBJ2-6; TRBD1 or TRBD2 may be the D gene (5 bases each). V lost 1 base, J lost 4 bases, and 8 bases lay in between. Germline-derived CDR1 and CDR2 are SGHAT and FQNNGV. This CDR3 region has 15 residues. CDR3 sequence reads: CASSLGGSGANVLTF. Written as DNA, the CDR3 is TGTGCCAGCAGCTTAGGGGGGTCCGGGGCCAACGTCCTGACTTTC.